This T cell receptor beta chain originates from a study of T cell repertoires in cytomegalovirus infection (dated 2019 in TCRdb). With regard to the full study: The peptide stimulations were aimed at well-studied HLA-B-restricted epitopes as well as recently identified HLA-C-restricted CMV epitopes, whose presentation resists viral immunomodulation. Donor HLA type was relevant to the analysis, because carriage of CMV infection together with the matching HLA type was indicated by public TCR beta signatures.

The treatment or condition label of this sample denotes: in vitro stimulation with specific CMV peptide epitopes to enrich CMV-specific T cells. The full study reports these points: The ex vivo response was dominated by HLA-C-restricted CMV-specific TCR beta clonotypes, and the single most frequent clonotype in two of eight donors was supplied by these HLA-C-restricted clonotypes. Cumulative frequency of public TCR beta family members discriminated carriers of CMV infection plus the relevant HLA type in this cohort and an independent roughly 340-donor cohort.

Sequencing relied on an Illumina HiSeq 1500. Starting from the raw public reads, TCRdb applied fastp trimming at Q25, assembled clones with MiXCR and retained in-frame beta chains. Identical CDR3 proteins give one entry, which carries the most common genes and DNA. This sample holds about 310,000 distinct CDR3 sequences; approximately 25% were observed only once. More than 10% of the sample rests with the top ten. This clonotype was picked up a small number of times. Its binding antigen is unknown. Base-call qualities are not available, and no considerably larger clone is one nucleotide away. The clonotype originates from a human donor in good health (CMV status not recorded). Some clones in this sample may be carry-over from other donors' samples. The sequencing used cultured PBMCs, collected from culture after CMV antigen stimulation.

The CDR3 region reads CASPAASRYF. The nucleotide sequence reads as follows: TGTGCCAGCCCTGCGGCCAGTCGGTACTTC. The chain employs TRBV6-1 and TRBJ2-7, with no confidently assigned D gene. The CDR1 and CDR2 encoded by the germline V gene are MNHNS and SASEGT. Spanning cysteine to phenylalanine, the CDR3 consists of 10 amino acids. The sequence is cut down to CDR3 DNA, 30 bases in frame from base 1. A distance of 14 bases separates the germline ends of V and J, which lose 8 bases and 12 bases respectively.